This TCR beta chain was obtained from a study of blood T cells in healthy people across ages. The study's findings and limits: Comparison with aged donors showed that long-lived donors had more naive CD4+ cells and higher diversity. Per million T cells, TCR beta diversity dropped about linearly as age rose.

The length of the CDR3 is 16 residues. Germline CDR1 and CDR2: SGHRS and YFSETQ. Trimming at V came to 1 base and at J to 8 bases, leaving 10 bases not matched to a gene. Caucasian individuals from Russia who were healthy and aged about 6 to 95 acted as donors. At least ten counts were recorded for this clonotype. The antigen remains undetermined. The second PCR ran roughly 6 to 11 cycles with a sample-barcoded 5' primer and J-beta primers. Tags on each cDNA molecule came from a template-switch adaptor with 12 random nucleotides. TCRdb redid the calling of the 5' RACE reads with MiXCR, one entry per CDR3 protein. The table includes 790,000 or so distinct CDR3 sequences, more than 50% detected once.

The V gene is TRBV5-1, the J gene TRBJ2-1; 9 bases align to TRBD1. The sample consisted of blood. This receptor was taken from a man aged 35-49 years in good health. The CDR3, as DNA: TGCGCCAGCAGCTTGCCCTCCGGGACAGGGAGGGATGAGCAGTTCTTC. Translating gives CASSLPSGTGRDEQFF.